Each of the 31 T cell receptor beta chains below was sequenced from the same sample in a study of T cells in Graves' hyperthyroidism and ophthalmopathy. There were TCR beta CDR3 regions amplified from RNA transcripts. Initially, a first-round RT-PCR of the TCR CDR3 employed the HTBI primer set. TCRdb independently ran MiXCR on the multiplex PCR reads; one entry per CDR3 protein. The table includes some 800,000 distinct CDR3 sequences, approximately 40% detected once. The sample comprised blood. These receptors all stem from a young man with Graves' hyperthyroidism.

This clonotype occurred many times. The chain links TRBV2 to TRBJ2-5; D gene unclear. Germline loops: CDR1 SNHLY, CDR2 FYNNEI. Trimming shortened V by 7 bases and J by 3 bases, and 12 bases separated the two germline ends. The CDR3 is 13 residues long. CDR3 sequence: CASTAQLEETQYF. CDR3 nucleotides: TGTGCCAGCACCGCACAATTGGAAGAGACCCAGTACTTC.

V is TRBV12-3 or TRBV12-4 and J is TRBJ1-2; D not resolved. The CDR3 is 12 residues long. Trimming pared 4 bases from V and 5 bases from J, leaving 8 bases between. This CDR3 is CASSSDRYGYTF. In DNA, the CDR3 is TGTGCCAGCAGTTCCGATAGATATGGCTACACCTTC.

As concerns this clonotype: This sequence may be a read error, since a much larger clone differs from it by one base. This chain links TRBV29-1 with TRBJ2-7; a possible D gene is TRBD1 (5 bases). The CDR3 has 13 amino acids. Germline values: CDR1 SQVTM, CDR2 ANQGSEA. With 4 bases removed from V and 4 bases from J, the gap between germline ends came to 14 bases. CDR3 residues: CSVVDLDSYEQYF. Here the CDR3 DNA reads TGCAGCGTTGTGGACCTCGACAGTTACGAGCAGTACTTC.

CDR3: CASSVLIGQGETQYF. In nucleotides, the CDR3 is TGCGCCAGCAGTGTATTGATTGGACAGGGAGAGACCCAGTACTTC. The chain is built from TRBV10-2 and TRBJ2-5; 8 positions match TRBD1. The ends lost 4 bases at V and 4 bases at J; junction bases unmatched: 8. CDR1 and CDR2 from the germline V gene are WSHSY and SAAADI. This CDR3 is 15 amino acids long.

There are many counts of this clonotype. The gene calls are TRBV7-8 and TRBJ1-5; tentative D call: TRBD1 (5 bases). Germline loops: CDR1 SGHVS, CDR2 FQNEAQ. The CDR3 is 16 residues long. Trimming took 5 bases from V and 4 from J, leaving 18 bases between them. CDR3 coding DNA: TGTGCCAGCAGCCCGAGAAGACAGTCTAGTAATCAGCCCCAGCATTTT. Translating gives CASSPRRQSSNQPQHF.

This clonotype has more than one count but fewer than ten. The chain combines TRBV20-1 with TRBJ2-7; D remains ambiguous. V was shortened by 4 bases and J by 0 bases, with 10 bases between the two germline ends. The CDR3 consists of 13 residues. The germline CDR1 and CDR2 sequences are DFQATT and SNEGSKA (reference sequence). CDR3 nucleotides: TGCAGTGCTAACTCTGCAAGCTCCTACGAGCAGTACTTC. Amino acid sequence: CSANSASSYEQYF.

This clonotype has a handful of counts. The chain is built from TRBV7-2 and TRBJ2-7; unclear D gene. The germline V gene has CDR1 SGHTA and CDR2 FQGNSA. The CDR3 length is 15 residues. V lost 5 bases to trimming and J lost 2 bases, with 16 bases between them. This chain's CDR3 is CASSTARSKAYEQYF. The DNA for the CDR3 is TGTGCCAGCAGCACAGCCCGAAGCAAAGCCTACGAGCAGTACTTC.

The chain links TRBV5-4 to TRBJ2-5, with no clear D. This CDR3 comprises 14 residues. CDR1 and CDR2 (germline): SGHNT, YYREEE (reference sequence). Trimming took 0 bases from V and 2 from J, leaving 8 bases between them. CDR3 coding DNA: TGTGCCAGCAGCTTGGGGGAAGCGCAAGAGACCCAGTACTTC. It encodes CASSLGEAQETQYF.

A few counts support this clonotype. V and J are TRBV6-2 or TRBV6-3 and TRBJ1-6; D is undetermined. V was cut by 8 bases and J by 0 bases, with 14 bases left in between. Germline V gene lookup returns CDR1 MNHEY and CDR2 SVGEGT. CDR3 size: 16 residues. CDR3 in amino acids: CASRRAGSSYNSPLHF. The CDR3 DNA sequence: TGTGCCAGCCGCCGGGCGGGGAGCTCCTATAATTCACCCCTCCACTTT.

This clonotype was seen many times. Written as DNA, the CDR3 is TGTGCCATCAGTGTTTCCAGGTCGAACACCGGGGAGCTGTTTTTT. Translated, it gives CAISVSRSNTGELFF. The genes are TRBV10-3 and TRBJ2-2, with D unresolved. CDR3 length: 15 amino acids. The germline V gene encodes CDR1 ENHRY and CDR2 SYGVKD. V lost 4 bases and J 0 bases, leaving 9 bases between the germline ends.

As regards this clonotype: A junction boundary mismatches the germline segment, possibly from a read error. The J gene is TRBJ2-5, the V gene TRBV9; TRBD1 is a possible D gene (5 bases). The germline V gene has CDR1 SGDLS and CDR2 YYNGEE. The CDR3 spans 14 residues. This CDR3 is CASSVKGYQGTQYF. The CDR3 bases are TGTGCCAGCAGCGTGAAGGGGTACCAAGGGACCCAGTACTTC.

The chain recombines TRBV5-1 with TRBJ2-6; 8 nucleotides match TRBD2. Unmatched junction bases numbered 7, after V lost 2 bases and J lost 0 bases. This CDR3 comprises 18 residues. The germline V gene has CDR1 SGHRS and CDR2 YFSETQ. In DNA, the CDR3 is TGCGCCAGCAGCTTAATCCCCGCGGGAGGCTCTGGGGCCAACGTCCTGACTTTC. Translation: CASSLIPAGGSGANVLTF. The whole variable domain, filled in from reference TRBV5-1 and TRBJ2-6, reads KAGVTQTPRYLIKTRGQQVTLSCSPISGHRSVSWYQQTPGQGLQFLFEYFSETQRNKGNFPGRFSGRQFSNSRSEMNVSTLELGDSALYLCASSLIPAGGSGANVLTFGAGSRLTVL.

At least ten counts were recorded for this clonotype. The V gene is TRBV25-1, the J gene TRBJ1-2, with TRBD1 as a possible D gene (6 bases). Germline CDR1 and CDR2: MGHDK and SYGVNS. V lost 0 bases and J 8 bases, leaving 19 bases between the germline ends. CDR3 size: 16 residues. In DNA, the CDR3 is TGTGCCAGCAGTGAATATCGAGGGTACAGGGTCGAGGGCTACACCTTC. It encodes CASSEYRGYRVEGYTF.

Comments on this clonotype: A read error may explain this, as a much larger clone is one base away. The rearrangement links TRBV19 to TRBJ1-1; D call uncertain. The CDR3 covers 14 residues. CDR1 is LNHDA and CDR2 is SQIVND in the germline V gene (reference sequence). CDR3 nucleotides: TGTGCCAGTAGTATCCGGGGAATGAACACTGAAGCTTACTTT. It is translated as CASSIRGMNTEAYF.

The V and J genes are TRBV7-9 and TRBJ2-7, with D perhaps given as TRBD1 or TRBD2 (5 bases each). The CDR3 has 14 residues. The germline gives CDR1 SEHNR, CDR2 FQNEAQ (reference sequence). Trimming left V 5 bases short and J 3 bases short, with 14 bases between. CDR3 nucleotide sequence: TGTGCCAGCAGCCCCACGGGACCATTCTACGAGCAGTACTTC. Translated: CASSPTGPFYEQYF.

This clonotype was picked up many times. The chain carries TRBV20-1 and TRBJ1-5; D may be TRBD1 (5 bases). V was cut by 4 bases and J by 6 bases, with 10 bases left in between. CDR1 and CDR2 (germline): DFQATT, SNEGSKA (reference sequence). This CDR3 spans 12 amino acids. CDR3 protein: CSATGSGQPQHF. The CDR3 DNA follows: TGCAGTGCTACAGGGTCAGGTCAGCCCCAGCATTTT.

The chain has TRBV20-1 and TRBJ2-7, with D possibly TRBD2 on 5 matching bases. CDR1 and CDR2 (germline): DFQATT, SNEGSKA (reference sequence). V lost 3 bases, J lost 6 bases, and 12 bases lay in between. The CDR3 consists of 12 residues. The CDR3 reads CSASLYRGEQYF. Here the CDR3 DNA reads TGCAGTGCTAGTCTCTATCGGGGCGAGCAGTACTTC.

This clonotype was found many times. The genes are TRBV19 and TRBJ1-5; 9 bases map to TRBD1. Germline V gives CDR1 LNHDA, CDR2 SQIVND (reference sequence). The V gene end was trimmed by 6 bases and the J gene end by 4 bases; junction bases not matched to a gene: 7. The CDR3 totals 15 residues. The CDR3: CASRGTGFGNQPQHF. The CDR3, as DNA: TGTGCCAGTAGGGGGACAGGGTTCGGGAATCAGCCCCAGCATTTT.

This rearrangement joins TRBV15 to TRBJ2-7; 8 nucleotides align to TRBD1. The CDR3 covers 14 residues. Germline loops: CDR1 LNHNV, CDR2 YYDKDF (reference sequence). V dropped 8 bases and J dropped 4; count of bases not matched to a gene: 10. In DNA form, the CDR3 reads TGTGCCACCGAAGACAGGGGAGAAACTTACGAGCAGTACTTC. Its protein product is CATEDRGETYEQYF.

This clonotype has ten or more counts. The V call is TRBV15, the J call TRBJ1-5; D is ambiguous. CDR1 is LNHNV and CDR2 is YYDKDF in the germline V gene (reference sequence). The V end lost 2 bases, the J end lost 5 bases, and 7 bases lay between the germline ends. The CDR3 runs to 13 residues. The CDR3 DNA reads TGTGCCACCAGCAGAAGGAGGGATCAGCCCCAGCATTTT. Its protein product is CATSRRRDQPQHF.

There are many counts of this clonotype. This chain connects TRBV7-9 to TRBJ1-1; 9 bases fit TRBD1. V trimming: 4 bases; J trimming: 6 bases; junction bases outside the gene matches: 6. This CDR3 contains 14 residues. The germline gives CDR1 SEHNR, CDR2 FQNEAQ (reference sequence). In nucleotides, the CDR3 is TGTGCCAGCAGCTACCGGGACAGGGACCCTGAAGCTTTCTTT. Protein: CASSYRDRDPEAFF.

The chain is built from TRBV25-1 and TRBJ2-5, with D perhaps matching TRBD2 (5 bases). Germline CDR1 MGHDK, CDR2 SYGVNS. The CDR3 has 11 amino acids. V was clipped by 8 bases and J by 5 bases, with 9 bases between them. The CDR3 loop reads CASGSRETQYF. The CDR3 coding sequence is TGTGCCAGCGGGAGTCGCGAGACCCAGTACTTC. The full variable domain, with the rest looked up from reference TRBV25-1 and TRBJ2-5, is EADIYQTPRYLVIGTGKKITLECSQTMGHDKMYWYQQDPGMELHLIHYSYGVNSTEKGDLSSESTVSRIRTEHFPLTLESARPSHTSQYLCASGSRETQYFGPGTRLLVL.

This clonotype was picked up many times. The rearrangement links TRBV12-3 or TRBV12-4 to TRBJ2-5, with 8 bases that match TRBD1. The CDR3 totals 13 residues. The V segment lost 6 bases and the J segment 9 bases; nucleotides outside the gene matches: 9. CDR3 coding DNA: TGTGCCAGCAGATCGACAGGGGTGTTGTCCCAGTACTTC. It codes for CASRSTGVLSQYF.

This sequence joins TRBV29-1 and TRBJ2-7; 8 nucleotides agree with TRBD2. CDR3 size: 15 residues. CDR1 is SQVTM, CDR2 ANQGSEA, per germline. V shed 4 bases, J shed 2 bases, and the junction held 10 bases outside the gene matches. This CDR3 reads CSVAGGARDPYEQYF. CDR3 sequence (DNA): TGCAGCGTTGCCGGGGGGGCTAGAGACCCCTACGAGCAGTACTTC.

The chain joins TRBV5-1 to TRBJ2-5, with D perhaps TRBD2 (5 bases). The CDR3 contains 12 residues. CDR1 and CDR2 (germline): SGHRS, YFSETQ. Trimming shortened V by 4 bases and J by 7 bases, and 11 bases separated the two germline ends. The CDR3 is CASSVRRGTQYF. The DNA of the CDR3 is TGCGCCAGCAGCGTCCGACGGGGGACCCAGTACTTC.

The chain couples TRBV7-8 to TRBJ2-5; D may be TRBD2 (5 bases). This CDR3 is 15 amino acids long. Germline V CDR1 and CDR2: SGHVS, FQNEAQ. The germline V and J ends were trimmed by 7 bases and 5 bases, with 20 bases remaining between them. CDR3 sequence: CASMNEKRLGETQYF. For the CDR3, the DNA is TGTGCCAGCATGAATGAGAAGCGGCTTGGGGAGACCCAGTACTTC.

At least ten counts were recorded for this clonotype. V and J are TRBV5-8 and TRBJ2-5; 8 nucleotides agree with TRBD2. The germline CDR1 and CDR2 sequences are SGHTS and YDEGEE. This CDR3 is built from 16 residues. V dropped 2 bases and J dropped 2; count of bases not matched to a gene: 8. The CDR3 sequence: CASSFRPTSAQETQYF. The CDR3 DNA sequence: TGTGCCAGCAGCTTCCGACCGACTAGCGCGCAAGAGACCCAGTACTTC. The full variable domain, with the rest looked up from reference TRBV5-8 and TRBJ2-5, is EAGVTQSPTHLIKTRGQQATLRCSPISGHTSVYWYQQALGLGLQFLLWYDEGEERNRGNFPPRFSGRQFPNYSSELNVNALELEDSALYLCASSFRPTSAQETQYFGPGTRLLVL.

The chain combines TRBV19 with TRBJ2-2, with 10 nucleotides matching TRBD1. Germline CDR1 is LNHDA and CDR2 is SQIVND (reference sequence). The CDR3 has 17 residues. Trimming cost V 1 base and J 3 bases; bases outside gene matches: 5. The CDR3 loop reads CASSIGGTGAYTGELFF. Here the CDR3 DNA reads TGTGCCAGTAGTATAGGAGGGACAGGGGCATACACCGGGGAGCTGTTTTTT. The complete variable domain, with remaining parts taken from reference TRBV19 and TRBJ2-2, reads DGGITQSPKYLFRKEGQNVTLSCEQNLNHDAMYWYRQDPGQGLRLIYYSQIVNDFQKGDIAEGYSVSREKKESFPLTVTSAQKNPTAFYLCASSIGGTGAYTGELFFGEGSRLTVL.

This clonotype was detected only a few times. Compared with germline, one end of the junction differs, possibly owing to a read error. This sequence joins TRBV9 and TRBJ2-7; TRBD1 aligns across 8 bases. Per the germline V gene, CDR1 is SGDLS and CDR2 is YYNGEE. CDR3 length: 14 amino acids. The CDR3 bases are TGTGCCAGCAGCGCCCGGGACAGGACTTACGGGCAGTACTTC. It is translated as CASSARDRTYGQYF.

The chain uses TRBV2 and TRBJ2-2; TRBD1 agrees at 8 bases. V shed 5 bases, J shed 6 bases, and the junction held 5 bases outside the gene matches. The CDR3 extends over 14 amino acids. CDR1 and CDR2 (germline): SNHLY, FYNNEI. CDR3 coding DNA: TGTGCCAGCAGTCTCGGACAGGGACCCGGGGAGCTGTTTTTT. Its translation is CASSLGQGPGELFF.

This clonotype was seen at least ten times. The chain has TRBV29-1 and TRBJ2-5, with 11 bases matching TRBD2. Germline lookup yields CDR1 SQVTM and CDR2 ANQGSEA. This CDR3 is built from 14 residues. Germline trimming cut 8 bases from V and 4 bases from J; bases unmatched to any gene: 9. The CDR3 DNA sequence: TGCAGCACCGAACTAGCGGGGGAAGGAGAGACCCAGTACTTC. This sequence encodes CSTELAGEGETQYF.